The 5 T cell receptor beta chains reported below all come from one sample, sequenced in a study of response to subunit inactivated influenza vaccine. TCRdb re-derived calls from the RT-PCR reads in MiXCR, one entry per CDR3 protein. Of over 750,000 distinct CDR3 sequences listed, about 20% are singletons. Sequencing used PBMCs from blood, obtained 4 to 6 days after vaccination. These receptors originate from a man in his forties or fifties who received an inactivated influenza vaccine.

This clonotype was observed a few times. CDR3 bases: TGTGCCAGCAGCCTCGGGACTAGCGGGCACACCGGGGAGCTGTTTTTT. It codes for CASSLGTSGHTGELFF. The V call is TRBV7-2, the J call TRBJ2-2; 12 positions agree with TRBD2. Germline CDR1 reads SGHTA; CDR2 reads FQGNSA. This CDR3 is built from 16 residues. The trim removed 5 bases at V and 3 bases at J, leaving 4 bases unmatched. Combining the CDR3 with reference TRBV7-2 and TRBJ2-2 gives the whole variable domain GAGVSQSPSNKVTEKGKDVELRCDPISGHTALYWYRQSLGQGLEFLIYFQGNSAPDKSGLPSDRFSAERTGGSVSTLTIQRTQQEDSAVYLCASSLGTSGHTGELFFGEGSRLTVL.

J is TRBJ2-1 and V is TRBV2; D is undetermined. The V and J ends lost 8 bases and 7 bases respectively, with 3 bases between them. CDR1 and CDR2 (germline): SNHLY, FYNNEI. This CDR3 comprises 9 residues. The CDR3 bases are TGTGCCAGCCATAATGAGCAGTTCTTC. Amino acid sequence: CASHNEQFF.

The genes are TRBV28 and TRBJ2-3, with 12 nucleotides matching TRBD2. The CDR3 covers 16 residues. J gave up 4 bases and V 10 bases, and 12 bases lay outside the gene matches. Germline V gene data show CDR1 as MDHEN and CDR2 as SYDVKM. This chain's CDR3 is CATGTSGPPGPDTQYF. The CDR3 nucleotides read TGTGCCACCGGGACTAGCGGGCCTCCTGGACCAGATACGCAGTATTTT.

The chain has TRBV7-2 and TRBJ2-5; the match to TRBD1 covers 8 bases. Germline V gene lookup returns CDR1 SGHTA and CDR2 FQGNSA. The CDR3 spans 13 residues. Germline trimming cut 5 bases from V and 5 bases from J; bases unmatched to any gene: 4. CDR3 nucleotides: TGTGCCAGCAGCCGGACAGGGTACGAGACCCAGTACTTC. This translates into CASSRTGYETQYF.

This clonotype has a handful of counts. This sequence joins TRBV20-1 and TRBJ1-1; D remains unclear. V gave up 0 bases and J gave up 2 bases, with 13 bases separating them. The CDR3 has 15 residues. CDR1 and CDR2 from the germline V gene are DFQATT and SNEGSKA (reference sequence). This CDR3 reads CSARDNRKGNTEAFF. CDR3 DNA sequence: TGCAGTGCTAGAGATAATCGTAAGGGAAACACTGAAGCTTTCTTT.